These 8 T cell receptor beta chains were all obtained from the same sample, sequenced in a study of technical replicates of blood from a handful of donors. Generated by immunoSEQ multiplex PCR, the TCRdb table keeps only in-frame clones and is missing some. The sample records about 62,000 clones, about 98% being singletons. Sequencing was performed on T cells isolated from PBMCs. All receptors derive from a human donor in good health.

The chain carries TRBV19 and TRBJ1-1; D call uncertain. V was trimmed by 6 bases and J by 1 base, leaving 9 bases between them. Germline CDR1 and CDR2: LNHDA and SQIVND (reference sequence). CDR3 length: 13 residues. The CDR3 loop reads CASRPRENTEAFF. CDR3 nucleotide sequence: TGTGCCAGTAGGCCGCGGGAGAACACTGAAGCTTTCTTT.

The J gene is TRBJ2-3, the V gene TRBV20-1; D is unclear. Germline V gene data show CDR1 as DFQATT and CDR2 as SNEGSKA (reference sequence). V lost 3 bases, J lost 4 bases, and 5 bases lay in between. This CDR3 region has 11 residues. CDR3 sequence (DNA): TGCAGTGCTAGCGGTTCAGATACGCAGTATTTT. Protein: CSASGSDTQYF.

V is TRBV6-5 and J is TRBJ1-2, with D tentatively TRBD1 (5 bases). Trimming took off 11 bases at V and 7 bases at J, with 17 bases between the two ends. Germline V CDR1 and CDR2: MNHEY, SVGAGI. The length of the CDR3 is 12 residues. In DNA, the CDR3 is TGTGCCTCAACAGGATACGGGTTTGGCTACACCTTC. Its protein is CASTGYGFGYTF.

This clone was seen a few times. The V gene is TRBV5-1, the J gene TRBJ1-4; possibly TRBD1 for D (5 bases). The germline CDR1 and CDR2 sequences are SGHRS and YFSETQ. V lost 0 bases, J lost 5 bases, and 8 bases lay in between. The CDR3 covers 14 residues. CDR3 nucleotide sequence: TGCGCCAGCAGCTTGGGACAGCCCAATGAAAAACTGTTTTTT. Translating gives CASSLGQPNEKLFF.

The sample holds one count of this clone. The chain carries TRBV7-9 and TRBJ1-5; D possibly corresponds to TRBD1 (6 bases). The CDR3 consists of 14 residues. V was trimmed by 6 bases and J by 1 base, leaving 10 bases between them. Germline V gives CDR1 SEHNR, CDR2 FQNEAQ (reference sequence). The CDR3 nucleotides are TGTGCCAGCAGTCAACAGGGCAGCAATCAGCCCCAGCATTTT. It codes for CASSQQGSNQPQHF.

The CDR3 DNA is TGTGCCAGCCGACTTCCGGGAGATACGCAGTATTTT. Amino acid sequence: CASRLPGDTQYF. This chain connects TRBV9 to TRBJ2-3; D gene unclear. The CDR3 is made up of 12 amino acids. Trimming removed 7 bases from V and 5 bases from J, with 11 bases in between. CDR1 and CDR2 (germline): SGDLS, YYNGEE.

V usage is TRBV30 and J usage is TRBJ1-6, with D possibly matching TRBD1 (6 bases). V shed 2 bases and J shed 11 bases, with 16 bases lying between them. The CDR3 is made up of 14 amino acids. CDR1 GTSNPN and CDR2 SVGIG come from the germline V gene (reference sequence). The CDR3 DNA is TGTGCCTGGAGTCCACAGACAGGTGCCGCACCCCTCCACTTT. It codes for CAWSPQTGAAPLHF. Full variable domain (outside the CDR3, taken from reference TRBV30 and TRBJ1-6): SQTIHQWPATLVQPVGSPLSLECTVEGTSNPNLYWYRQAAGRGLQLLFYSVGIGQISSEVPQNLSASRPQDRQFILSSKKLLLSDSGFYLCAWSPQTGAAPLHFGNGTRLTVT.

The rearrangement uses TRBV5-1 and TRBJ1-3, with a tentative D call TRBD1 (5 bases). V lost 0 bases and J lost 0, with 7 bases in between. Germline assignment: CDR1 SGHRS and CDR2 YFSETQ. The CDR3 spans 15 residues. The CDR3 DNA follows: TGCGCCAGCAGCTTGGAGCAGGGCTCTGGAAACACCATATATTTT. This translates into CASSLEQGSGNTIYF.